The clone carrying this T cell receptor (beta chain) was detected many times. This sample stems from a study of low-dose radiotherapy and immunotherapy resistance in tumors. About the research overall: Cohort 2's total reached 13 Gy over 26 weeks, at 1 Gy per fraction every two weeks.

Primers targeting TRAV and TRBV primed first-strand cDNA, covering alpha and beta chains. The PCR that amplified TCRs ran for 15 to 25 cycles, relying on a constant-region primer and a V-primer adapter. By in vitro transcription, the isolated mRNA was amplified. TCRdb passed the reads through MiXCR, listing each CDR3 protein once. The profile shows 75,000 to 95,000 distinct CDR3 sequences, 15% to 20% of them singletons. Germline assignment: CDR1 SGHAT and CDR2 FQNNGV. Trimming took off 6 bases at V and 5 bases at J, with 4 bases between the two ends. The CDR3 is 10 residues long. Time point in this sample: before trial treatment.

The chain uses TRBV11-2 and TRBJ2-5; D ambiguous. This receptor was identified in a male donor with prostate cancer. The material was PBMCs, obtained before treatment. The CDR3 nucleotides read TGTGCCAGCAGTTCGGAGACCCAGTACTTC. Amino acids: CASSSETQYF.